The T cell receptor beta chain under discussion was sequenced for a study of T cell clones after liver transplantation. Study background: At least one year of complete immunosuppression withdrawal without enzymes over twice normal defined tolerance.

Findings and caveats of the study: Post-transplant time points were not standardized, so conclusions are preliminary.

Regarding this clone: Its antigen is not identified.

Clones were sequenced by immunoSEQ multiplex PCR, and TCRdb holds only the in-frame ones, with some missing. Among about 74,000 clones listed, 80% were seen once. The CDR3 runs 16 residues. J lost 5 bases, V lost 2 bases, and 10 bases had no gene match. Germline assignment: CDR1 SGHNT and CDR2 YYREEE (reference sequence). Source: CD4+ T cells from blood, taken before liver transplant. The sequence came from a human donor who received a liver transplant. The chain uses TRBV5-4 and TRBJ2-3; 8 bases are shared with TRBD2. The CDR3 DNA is TGTGCCAGCAGCTTCTACGAGCGGGAGATGGAAGATACGCAGTATTTT. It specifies CASSFYEREMEDTQYF.